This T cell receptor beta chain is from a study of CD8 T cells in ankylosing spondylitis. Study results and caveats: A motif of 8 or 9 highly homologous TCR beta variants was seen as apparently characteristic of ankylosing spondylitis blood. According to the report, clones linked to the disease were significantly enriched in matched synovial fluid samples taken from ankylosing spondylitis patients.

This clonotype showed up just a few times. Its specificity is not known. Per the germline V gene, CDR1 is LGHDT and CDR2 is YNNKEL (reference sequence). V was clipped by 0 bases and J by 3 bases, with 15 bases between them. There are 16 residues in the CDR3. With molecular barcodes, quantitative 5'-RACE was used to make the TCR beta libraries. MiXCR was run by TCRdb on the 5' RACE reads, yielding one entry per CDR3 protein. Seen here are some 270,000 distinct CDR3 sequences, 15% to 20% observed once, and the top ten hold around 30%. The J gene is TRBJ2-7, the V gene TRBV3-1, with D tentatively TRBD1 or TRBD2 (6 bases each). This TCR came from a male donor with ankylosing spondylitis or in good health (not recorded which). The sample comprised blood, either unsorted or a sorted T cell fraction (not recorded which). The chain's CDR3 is CASSQDTGRGLYEQYF. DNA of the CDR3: TGTGCCAGCAGCCAAGATACAGGTCGGGGGCTCTACGAGCAGTACTTC.